One and the same sample provided the 12 T cell receptor beta chains below, sequenced in a study of blood T cells in healthy people across ages. Using a J-beta primer mix together with a sample-barcoded 5' primer, a second PCR was run for roughly 7 to 12 cycles. TCRdb redid the calling of the 5' RACE reads with MiXCR, one entry per CDR3 protein. Among some 690,000 distinct CDR3 sequences listed, 20% to 25% were seen once. Input material: blood. The receptors derive from a man aged 65-85 years in good health.

This clonotype appeared a few times. The chain recombines TRBV25-1 with TRBJ1-4; tentatively, D is TRBD1 (5 bases). Germline V gene lookup returns CDR1 MGHDK and CDR2 SYGVNS. V dropped 5 bases and J dropped 6 bases, with 16 bases sitting between them. The CDR3 loop spans 15 amino acids. The CDR3 nucleotides read TGTGCCAGCAGTCTTGCTTCGACAGTATATGAAAAACTGTTTTTT. This codes for CASSLASTVYEKLFF. The full variable domain, its missing parts supplied by reference TRBV25-1 and TRBJ1-4, is EADIYQTPRYLVIGTGKKITLECSQTMGHDKMYWYQQDPGMELHLIHYSYGVNSTEKGDLSSESTVSRIRTEHFPLTLESARPSHTSQYLCASSLASTVYEKLFFGSGTQLSVL.

The chain has TRBV7-9 and TRBJ2-3, with 10 bases lining up with TRBD2. The CDR3 covers 18 residues. Germline V CDR1 and CDR2: SEHNR, FQNEAQ (reference sequence). The V and J ends lost 4 bases and 2 bases, in that order; junction bases with no gene match: 12. The CDR3 DNA follows: TGTGCCAGCAGCTCGGGGGTTGCTAGCGGGGGTATCACAGATACGCAGTATTTT. It specifies CASSSGVASGGITDTQYF.

This clonotype occurred a few times. V gene TRBV12-3 or TRBV12-4 combines with J gene TRBJ1-6, with D tentatively TRBD1 (6 bases). Trimming removed 5 bases from V and 7 bases from J, with 18 bases in between. CDR3 length: 16 residues. CDR3 in amino acids: CASSNAPGEDNSPLHF. The CDR3 DNA reads TGTGCCAGCAGTAACGCCCCAGGGGAGGACAATTCACCCCTCCACTTT.

The chain couples TRBV12-3 or TRBV12-4 to TRBJ2-5; 9 nucleotides line up with TRBD2. The CDR3 spans 16 residues. Germline trimming cut 3 bases from V and 3 bases from J; bases unmatched to any gene: 8. The CDR3 loop is CASSFVAGERKETQYF. The CDR3, as DNA: TGTGCCAGCAGTTTCGTAGCGGGAGAGAGAAAAGAGACCCAGTACTTC.

This clonotype turned up a few times. The chain couples TRBV6-2 or TRBV6-3 to TRBJ1-1, with 8 bases matching TRBD1. Looked up from germline, CDR1 is MNHEY and CDR2 is SVGEGT. The CDR3 contains 16 residues. The ends lost 6 bases at V and 2 bases at J; junction bases unmatched: 11. The CDR3: CASRRTGTARNTEAFF. The CDR3 bases are TGTGCCAGCAGGCGGACAGGGACGGCCCGAAACACTGAAGCTTTCTTT.

This clonotype was seen only a few times. The genes are TRBV12-3 or TRBV12-4 and TRBJ2-4; D unclear. V was shortened by 1 base and J by 9 bases, with 13 bases between the two germline ends. The CDR3 spans 14 residues. The DNA of the CDR3 is TGTGCCAGCAGTTTAGGTGGGCGTAGTGGCATTCAGTACTTC. Translating it yields CASSLGGRSGIQYF.

To note about this clonotype: The CDR3 carries no conserved terminal phenylalanine or tryptophan, so it likely arises from a read error. The gene calls are TRBV28 and TRBJ2-5; D remains unclear. Between the trimmed V and J ends, which lost 2 bases and 11 bases, there was a span of 12 bases. CDR1 is MDHEN and CDR2 is SYDVKM in the germline V gene. The CDR3 length is 12 residues. In nucleotides, the CDR3 is TGTGCCAGCAGTTTAAATTACAAGGAGCAGTACGTC. Translating it yields CASSLNYKEQYV.

The chain couples TRBV28 to TRBJ2-5; TRBD1 matches 8 bases. V lost 6 bases and J lost 4; bases outside the gene matches: 1. Germline values: CDR1 MDHEN, CDR2 SYDVKM. The CDR3 contains 12 residues. The DNA for the CDR3 is TGTGCCAGCAGAGGACAGGGAGAGACCCAGTACTTC. Its protein is CASRGQGETQYF.

This clonotype was seen a handful of times. The chain recombines TRBV6-5 with TRBJ2-5; 12 bases match TRBD2. The V gene end was trimmed by 4 bases and the J gene end by 11 bases; junction bases not matched to a gene: 14. Germline CDR1 and CDR2: MNHEY and SVGAGI. The CDR3 contains 16 residues. The CDR3 loop reads CASSSSGGEGIKEQYF. Here the CDR3 DNA reads TGTGCCAGCAGTTCTAGCGGGGGGGAGGGAATAAAGGAGCAGTACTTC.

This clonotype has a handful of counts. This sequence joins TRBV11-2 and TRBJ2-4, with D perhaps TRBD1 (5 bases). The V gene lost 5 bases and the J gene lost 0 bases, with 14 bases spanning the gap. Germline CDR1 and CDR2: SGHAT and FQNNGV. The CDR3 contains 16 residues. CDR3 sequence: CASSPRVSIAKNIQYF. CDR3 DNA: TGTGCCAGCAGCCCCAGGGTCAGCATAGCCAAAAACATTCAGTACTTC.

This chain connects TRBV6-2 or TRBV6-3 to TRBJ2-5, with 12 bases that match TRBD2. V shed 6 bases, J shed 4 bases, and the junction held 3 bases outside the gene matches. The CDR3 consists of 14 residues. Per germline, CDR1 MNHEY and CDR2 SVGEGT. The CDR3 loop reads CASRGLAGRETQYF. CDR3 nucleotide sequence: TGTGCCAGCAGAGGACTAGCGGGACGAGAGACCCAGTACTTC.

This sequence joins TRBV6-5 and TRBJ2-1; 7 positions agree with TRBD2. Trimming removed 6 bases from V and 0 bases from J; junction bases left unmatched: 8. This CDR3 spans 16 amino acids. Germline assignment: CDR1 MNHEY and CDR2 SVGAGI. CDR3 loop: CASRPPLANSYNEQFF. The CDR3 region has the DNA TGTGCCAGCAGACCCCCACTAGCGAACTCCTACAATGAGCAGTTCTTC.